This record concerns one T cell receptor beta chain sequence. Replicate sorted-subset PCRs were loaded with 150 to 250 ng DNA, roughly 33,000 T cell genomes. Repertoires were generated with immunoSEQ multiplex PCR, while TCRdb's copy carries only in-frame clones and drops some. This sample carries 950,000 to 1,100,000 clones, around 78% of them seen once, and the ten largest clones take roughly 0.65%. Germline V gene data show CDR1 as LGHNT and CDR2 as FRNRAP. The CDR3 length is 15 residues. The V end was cut by 1 base, the J end by 3 bases, with 11 bases between. This entry belongs to a study of shared clonotypes between healthy human individuals.

The sequence was obtained from a man aged 18 to 30 in good health. Some clones in this sample may be carry-over from other donors' samples. Input material: memory CD4+ T cells from PBMCs. Stated subset: CD45RA-negative fraction. V gene TRBV12-5 combines with J gene TRBJ2-3, with D uncertain. The CDR3 DNA reads as TGTGCTAGTGGTTTGGACTCGGCACCTACAGATACGCAGTATTTT. Its translation: CASGLDSAPTDTQYF.